The 18 T cell receptor beta chains below were found in one sample sequenced in a study of CD8+ T cells in alopecia areata. Regarding treatment: oral pan-JAK inhibitor, 5-10 mg twice daily. RNA extraction and reverse transcription yielded cDNA as sequencing template. Sequenced by immunoSEQ multiplex PCR; TCRdb stores in-frame clones only, minus some. The repertoire consists of approximately 180,000 clones, with roughly 66% occurring once and the leading ten covering just over 1%. The sequencing used CD4+ T cells sorted from blood, collected at week 24, from a patient treated with tofacitinib. The receptors were gathered from a human donor with alopecia areata.

The chain uses TRBV29-1 and TRBJ1-1; D remains ambiguous. Deletions cut 4 bases from V and 4 bases from J, with 13 bases between. The CDR3 is 13 residues long. Per germline, CDR1 SQVTM and CDR2 ANQGSEA. In nucleotides, the CDR3 is TGCAGCGTTGTAGGAGGGTTGTTCACTGAAGCTTTCTTT. Its translation: CSVVGGLFTEAFF.

The CDR3 sequence is CASSTTGEVGYTF. Here the CDR3 DNA reads TGTGCCAGCAGCACGACAGGGGAGGTTGGCTACACCTTC. This chain links TRBV7-9 with TRBJ1-2, with 8 bases aligning to TRBD1. CDR3 size: 13 residues. Germline-derived CDR1 and CDR2 are SEHNR and FQNEAQ (reference sequence). The V gene end was trimmed by 5 bases and the J gene end by 7 bases; junction bases not matched to a gene: 6.

By frequency in the sample, this clone is medium-sized. The chain joins TRBV11-2 to TRBJ1-4; 7 bases line up with TRBD1. CDR1 and CDR2 from the germline V gene are SGHAT and FQNNGV. V lost 6 bases to trimming and J lost 4 bases; unmatched junction nucleotides: 2. The CDR3 covers 13 residues. CDR3 bases: TGTGCCAGCAGGGGACAGAGTAATGAAAAACTGTTTTTT. Its translation: CASRGQSNEKLFF.

This chain uses TRBV7-2 with TRBJ2-2; 8 bases align to TRBD1. CDR1 and CDR2 (germline): SGHTA, FQGNSA. With V trimmed by 6 bases and J by 13 bases, 19 bases remained unmatched. This CDR3 has 16 amino acids. The CDR3 DNA is TGTGCCAGCAGGATCCGGGACAGGCTTAAAGATGGAGCGCTGTTTTTT. Translated, it gives CASRIRDRLKDGALFF.

The chain recombines TRBV7-6 with TRBJ2-2; D is unclear. Per germline, CDR1 SGHVS and CDR2 FNYEAQ. Trimming stripped 7 bases from V and 5 bases from J, with 11 bases between. The CDR3 runs to 13 residues. The CDR3 DNA is TGTGCCAGCACCCGACGCGAGACCGGGGAGCTGTTTTTT. This gives the protein CASTRRETGELFF.

This chain joins TRBV9 and TRBJ1-2, with a weak D call TRBD1 (6 bases). V was shortened by 4 bases and J by 4 bases, with 14 bases between the two germline ends. CDR3 size: 14 residues. Germline assignment: CDR1 SGDLS and CDR2 YYNGEE. The CDR3 protein is CASSSSGDVYGYTF. DNA for the CDR3: TGTGCCAGCAGCTCCTCAGGGGATGTCTATGGCTACACCTTC.

V and J are TRBV19 and TRBJ1-5; 7 nucleotides agree with TRBD1. Germline trimming cut 3 bases from V and 6 bases from J; bases unmatched to any gene: 5. Germline V lookup: CDR1 LNHDA, CDR2 SQIVND (reference sequence). This CDR3 comprises 14 residues. DNA for the CDR3: TGTGCCAGTAGTATCGACAGGGAGGGTCAGCCCCAGCATTTT. The encoded protein is CASSIDREGQPQHF.

This chain joins TRBV6-5 and TRBJ1-4, with 11 bases matching TRBD1. The CDR3 is made up of 14 amino acids. Unmatched junction bases numbered 3, after V lost 6 bases and J lost 6 bases. From germline, CDR1 is MNHEY and CDR2 SVGAGI. The CDR3 DNA follows: TGTGCCAGCAGAAGGACAGGGGGCGATGAAAAACTGTTTTTT. Encoded protein: CASRRTGGDEKLFF.

The gene calls are TRBV27 and TRBJ1-6; D gene unclear. Trimming shortened V by 7 bases and J by 9 bases, and 16 bases separated the two germline ends. The CDR3 sequence is 14 residues long. Germline CDR1 is MNHEY and CDR2 is SMNVEV (reference sequence). CDR3 in amino acids: CASNNKGPSSPLHF. The CDR3, as DNA: TGTGCCAGCAATAATAAGGGCCCGAGTTCACCCCTCCACTTT.

The genes are TRBV5-1 and TRBJ1-4, with D possibly TRBD1 on 6 matching bases. The germline V and J ends were trimmed by 0 bases and 6 bases, with 12 bases remaining between them. Germline V gene data show CDR1 as SGHRS and CDR2 as YFSETQ. This CDR3 has 15 amino acids. Here the CDR3 reads CASSLGRGRDEKLFF. CDR3 DNA: TGCGCCAGCAGCTTGGGCCGGGGGCGAGATGAAAAACTGTTTTTT.

V usage is TRBV14 and J usage is TRBJ1-1; D is ambiguous. Trimming took 0 bases from V and 7 from J, leaving 18 bases between them. This CDR3 is built from 16 residues. Germline CDR1 reads SGHDN; CDR2 reads FVKESK. The CDR3 region has the DNA TGTGCCAGCAGCCAAGATCGGGCCTCTCGACGGGGTGAAGCTTTCTTT. It specifies CASSQDRASRRGEAFF.

The chain links TRBV25-1 to TRBJ2-4; perhaps TRBD1 as D (5 bases). V was shortened by 6 bases and J by 6 bases, with 15 bases between the two germline ends. The CDR3 covers 14 residues. Germline V gene data show CDR1 as MGHDK and CDR2 as SYGVNS. The CDR3 sequence is CASSGPARGNIQYF. Written as DNA, the CDR3 is TGTGCCAGCAGCGGGCCAGCAAGGGGAAACATTCAGTACTTC.

The genes are TRBV7-2 and TRBJ2-1, with a tentative D call TRBD2 (7 bases). The CDR3 covers 17 residues. In germline, CDR1 is SGHTA, CDR2 FQGNSA. Trimming left V 1 base short and J 9 bases short, with 22 bases between. The CDR3 DNA sequence: TGTGCCAGCAGCTTAGGGTCGTGGCGGGGGACACGCGTTGAGCAGTTCTTC. Its protein is CASSLGSWRGTRVEQFF.

This sequence joins TRBV6-1 and TRBJ2-7; either TRBD1 or TRBD2 may fit D (5 bases each). V lost 2 bases and J 0 bases, leaving 8 bases between the germline ends. CDR1 and CDR2 from the germline V gene are MNHNS and SASEGT. This CDR3 contains 14 residues. In DNA form, the CDR3 reads TGTGCCAGCAGTGAATATGGGGGCTCCTACGAGCAGTACTTC. It specifies CASSEYGGSYEQYF.

V is TRBV2 and J is TRBJ1-5; D is possibly TRBD1 (6 bases). The CDR3 runs to 14 residues. The V gene's germline CDR1 is SNHLY and CDR2 FYNNEI. The V and J ends lost 6 bases and 7 bases respectively, with 16 bases between them. The CDR3 sequence: CASSPVGGRQPQHF. CDR3 sequence (DNA): TGTGCCAGCAGCCCCGTGGGGGGGCGGCAGCCCCAGCATTTT. The whole variable domain, remainder taken from reference TRBV2 and TRBJ1-5, is EPEVTQTPSHQVTQMGQEVILRCVPISNHLYFYWYRQILGQKVEFLVSFYNNEISEKSEIFDDQFSVERPDGSNFTLKIRSTKLEDSAMYFCASSPVGGRQPQHFGDGTRLSIL.

The V call is TRBV20-1, the J call TRBJ1-1; tentative D call: TRBD1 (5 bases). Germline CDR1 reads DFQATT; CDR2 reads SNEGSKA (reference sequence). The CDR3 contains 11 residues. The V gene lost 7 bases and the J gene lost 0 bases, with 6 bases spanning the gap. This CDR3 reads CSGTLNTEAFF. The CDR3 nucleotides read TGCAGTGGGACACTGAACACTGAAGCTTTCTTT.

V and J are TRBV5-1 and TRBJ2-7, with 7 bases fitting TRBD2. Germline V CDR1 and CDR2: SGHRS, YFSETQ. The J segment lost 0 bases and the V segment lost 2 bases, leaving 2 bases of the junction unmatched. The CDR3 spans 14 residues. The DNA for the CDR3 is TGCGCCAGCAGCTTCAGCGGGACCTCCTACGAGCAGTACTTC. Its protein is CASSFSGTSYEQYF.

A few counts support this clone. The CDR3 protein is CAAGPYGYTF. The DNA for the CDR3 is TGTGCCGCAGGCCCGTATGGCTACACCTTC. The V and J genes are TRBV19 and TRBJ1-2; D is uncertain. CDR3 size: 10 residues. The germline CDR1 and CDR2 sequences are LNHDA and SQIVND (reference sequence). Deletions cut 11 bases from V and 5 bases from J, with 9 bases between.